This is a list of T cell receptor beta chains from one sample in a study of shared clonotypes between healthy human individuals. Clones were sequenced by immunoSEQ multiplex PCR, and TCRdb holds only the in-frame ones, with some missing. The data contain around 1.9 million clones, just under 95% of them singletons. The sequenced sample was naive CD8+ T cells from PBMCs. Source of these receptors: a man younger than 35 in good health. Some clones in this sample may be carry-over from other donors' samples. Both conserved end residues are part of each CDR3. D genes are given only for firm matches. A clone size is listed for some rows: how often the clone was seen (once, few, many), or a class if it is expanded.

clone_size j_call d_call v_call cdr3_aa cdr3_nt
. TRBJ2-2 TRBD2 TRBV27 CASSLLPSGVNTGELFF TGTGCCAGCAGTTTGCTACCTAGCGGGGTTAACACCGGGGAGCTGTTTTTT
once TRBJ2-1 TRBD1 TRBV27 CASSLRDVRTGPRNEQFF TGTGCCAGCAGTTTGCGGGATGTGAGGACAGGGCCTCGGAATGAGCAGTTCTTC
. TRBJ2-1 . TRBV4-3 CASSQDPGLNSYNEQFF TGCGCCAGCAGCCAGGACCCGGGACTCAACTCCTACAATGAGCAGTTCTTC
. TRBJ2-5 TRBD2 TRBV5-1 CASSLAPLKREAEWETQYF TGCGCCAGCAGCTTGGCCCCATTAAAGCGGGAGGCCGAGTGGGAGACCCAGTACTTC
few TRBJ1-5 TRBD1 TRBV6-1 CASSRDRGGNQPQHF TGTGCCAGCAGCCGGGACAGAGGAGGCAATCAGCCCCAGCATTTT
once TRBJ2-1 . TRBV27 CASSLIENEQFF TGTGCCAGCAGTTTAATAGAAAATGAGCAGTTCTTC
. TRBJ2-7 . TRBV7-7 CASSTTPTGEQYF TGTGCCAGCAGCACGACACCTACGGGTGAGCAGTACTTC
. TRBJ2-2 TRBD2 TRBV7-2 CASSWTSGNTGELFF TGTGCCAGCAGCTGGACTAGCGGAAACACCGGGGAGCTGTTTTTT
. TRBJ2-7 TRBD2 TRBV7-9 CASSSPTSGRQVYEQYF TGTGCCAGCAGCTCGCCGACTAGCGGGAGGCAAGTCTACGAGCAGTACTTC
few TRBJ1-1 . TRBV28 CASSIVFPGGEAFF TGTGCCAGCAGCATCGTTTTCCCGGGAGGTGAAGCTTTCTTT
. TRBJ1-1 TRBD1 TRBV29-1 CSVGNRGVPNTEAFF TGCAGCGTTGGGAACAGGGGGGTCCCCAACACTGAAGCTTTCTTT
. TRBJ2-7 . TRBV27 CASSSSGPYEQYF TGTGCCAGCAGTTCCAGCGGGCCCTACGAGCAGTACTTC
. TRBJ2-1 TRBD2 TRBV7-8 CASSLGLAGSGLYNEQFF TGTGCCAGCAGCTTAGGACTAGCGGGATCTGGTCTCTACAATGAGCAGTTCTTC
. TRBJ1-2 . TRBV7-9 CASSRDLAGGSTGYTF TGTGCCAGCAGCCGAGACTTGGCGGGGGGCTCCACGGGCTACACCTTC
. TRBJ2-1 . TRBV7-2 CASSLARTALYNEQFF TGTGCCAGCAGCTTAGCGCGGACTGCCCTATACAATGAGCAGTTCTTC
. TRBJ2-1 TRBD2 TRBV14 CASSKWTSFNEQFF TGTGCCAGCAGCAAGTGGACTAGCTTCAATGAGCAGTTCTTC
. TRBJ2-3 . TRBV5-1 CASSLRGGRVAESTDTQYF TGCGCCAGCAGCTTGCGAGGGGGTAGGGTAGCCGAAAGCACAGATACGCAGTATTTT
. TRBJ2-3 TRBD1 TRBV5-1 CASSEDRGGTDTQYF TGCGCCAGCAGCGAAGACAGGGGCGGCACAGATACGCAGTATTTT
. TRBJ1-5 TRBD1 TRBV2 CASSLPGAGTASQPQHF TGTGCCAGCAGCCTCCCCGGGGCCGGGACAGCTAGTCAGCCCCAGCATTTT
. TRBJ2-5 TRBD2 TRBV6-5 CASSSLGGKETQYF TGTGCCAGCAGTAGTCTCGGGGGGAAGGAGACCCAGTACTTC
. TRBJ1-3 . TRBV14 CASSQSQGLFWNTIYF TGTGCCAGCAGCCAATCTCAGGGCCTCTTTTGGAACACCATATATTTT
. TRBJ2-3 . TRBV7-2 CASSLGGTLVQTQYF TGTGCCAGCAGCTTAGGTGGGACACTAGTCCAGACGCAGTATTTT
. TRBJ2-1 TRBD2 TRBV7-3 CASSLLSSGDDEQFF TGTGCCAGCAGCTTATTGTCTAGCGGGGACGATGAGCAGTTCTTC
. TRBJ2-7 TRBD1 TRBV18 CASSPFLPPGQGTDLTYEQYF TGTGCCAGCTCACCCTTTTTACCCCCGGGACAGGGTACCGACCTCACCTACGAGCAGTACTTC
. TRBJ1-1 . TRBV5-1 CASTGTTEAFF TGCGCCAGCACTGGGACCACTGAAGCTTTCTTT
. TRBJ2-7 . TRBV5-1 CASSLASNYEQYF TGCGCCAGCAGCTTGGCCTCCAACTACGAGCAGTACTTC
. TRBJ1-2 TRBD1 TRBV11-2 CASSFTGTGLGYTF TGTGCCAGCAGCTTTACCGGGACAGGGCTCGGCTACACCTTC
. TRBJ2-2 . TRBV6-6 CASSYSLTGELFF TGTGCCAGCAGTTACTCCCTAACCGGGGAGCTGTTTTTT
. TRBJ2-5 . TRBV7-9 CASSPPQVYQETQYF TGTGCCAGCAGCCCCCCCCAGGTGTACCAAGAGACCCAGTACTTC
. TRBJ2-7 . TRBV19 CASSTGLPYEQYF TGTGCCAGTAGTACAGGGCTTCCCTACGAGCAGTACTTC
. TRBJ2-1 . TRBV27 CASRPGGSWLEQFF TGTGCCAGCAGACCTGGGGGATCTTGGTTGGAGCAGTTCTTC
. TRBJ2-7 . TRBV27 CASSLRGGTYEQYF TGTGCCAGCAGTTTAAGGGGGGGGACCTACGAGCAGTACTTC
. TRBJ2-7 . TRBV7-2 CASSSIYEQYF TGTGCCAGCAGTTCGATTTACGAGCAGTACTTC
. TRBJ2-1 TRBD1 TRBV9 CASSGSQGDLQFF TGTGCCAGCAGCGGATCACAGGGGGATTTGCAGTTCTTC
. TRBJ1-2 TRBD1 TRBV2 CASKWTGDIYGYTF TGTGCCAGCAAATGGACAGGGGACATATATGGCTACACCTTC
. TRBJ2-3 . TRBV15 CATSGTDTQYF TGTGCCACCAGCGGGACAGATACGCAGTATTTT
. TRBJ2-7 . TRBV9 CASSVSQGIGYEQYF TGTGCCAGCAGCGTTAGTCAGGGGATTGGGTACGAGCAGTACTTC
. TRBJ2-1 TRBD1 TRBV6-5 CASIGQDYNEQFF TGTGCCAGCATAGGACAGGACTACAATGAGCAGTTCTTC
. TRBJ1-2 . TRBV19 CASSTQTEDYGYTF TGTGCCAGTAGTACGCAGACAGAGGATTATGGCTACACCTTC
few TRBJ2-2 . TRBV9 CASLGQNTGELFF TGTGCCAGCCTGGGCCAGAACACCGGGGAGCTGTTTTTT
. TRBJ2-7 . TRBV9 CASSPYQTSYEQYF TGTGCCAGCAGCCCGTACCAGACATCCTACGAGCAGTACTTC
. TRBJ2-7 TRBD2 TRBV7-8 CASSPQLAGGRYEQYF TGTGCCAGCAGCCCCCAGTTAGCGGGAGGGAGGTACGAGCAGTACTTC
. TRBJ2-5 . TRBV6-5 CASSYWGWREQETQYF TGTGCCAGCAGTTACTGGGGATGGAGGGAGCAAGAGACCCAGTACTTC
. TRBJ2-7 . TRBV9 CASSVGGAGPYEQYF TGTGCCAGCAGCGTTGGCGGGGCCGGACCCTACGAGCAGTACTTC
. TRBJ2-4 . TRBV6-1 CASSEMGALAKNIQYF TGTGCCAGCAGTGAAATGGGGGCCCTAGCCAAAAACATTCAGTACTTC